This T cell receptor (beta chain) appears in the sequencing data of a study of cytomegalovirus exposure and HLA in healthy donors. Study results and caveats: A later analysis associated under 20,000 TCR beta sequences with HLA alleles at a 0.05 false discovery rate.

Germline V gene data show CDR1 as SEHNR and CDR2 as FQNEAQ (reference sequence). The CDR3 length is 15 residues. Trimming cost V 5 bases and J 2 bases; bases outside gene matches: 8. PCR was performed using 60 Vbeta and 13 Jbeta primers. The table came from immunoSEQ multiplex PCR; TCRdb's copy has only in-frame clones and leaves some out. The sample carries around 210,000 clones, 80% to 90% recorded once. As to this clone: Its target is not known.

The TCR was taken from a girl between 2 and 10 years old in good health and CMV-seronegative. Material: PBMCs. V gene TRBV7-9 combines with J gene TRBJ2-5; 7 bases are shared with TRBD1. The CDR3 bases are TGTGCCAGCAGCATAGAGACAGGGCGGCAAGAGACCCAGTACTTC. It specifies CASSIETGRQETQYF. Looking up the rest from reference TRBV7-9 and TRBJ2-5 gives the full variable domain: DTGVSQNPRHKITKRGQNVTFRCDPISEHNRLYWYRQTLGQGPEFLTYFQNEAQLEKSRLLSDRFSAERPKGSFSTLEIQRTEQGDSAMYLCASSIETGRQETQYFGPGTRLLVL.